These 31 T cell receptor beta chains share one sample of origin, sequenced in a study of metastatic and nonmetastatic thyroid tumors. TCRdb re-processed the PCR reads through MiXCR. The sample yields approximately 28,000 clones, around a quarter seen once. None of the patients had undergone any treatment ahead of thyroid surgery. The sample comprised blood. The origin of the receptors is a female donor with papillary thyroid cancer or a benign thyroid nodule (not recorded which). Some clones in this sample may be carry-over from other donors' samples.

As for this clone: The junction and the germline gene differ at one end; a read error may be behind it. The rearrangement joins TRBV2 to TRBJ2-2; 10 bases are a match to TRBD2. The CDR3 contains 20 residues. Germline CDR1 SNHLY, CDR2 FYNNEI. CDR3 sequence (DNA): TGTGCCAGCAGTGGCGCGGCTACTAGCGGGATCCTTCCGGACACCTGGGAGCTGTTTTTT. Amino acid sequence: CASSGAATSGILPDTWELFF.

V is TRBV5-1 and J is TRBJ2-2; possible D gene TRBD1, 5 bases. This CDR3 spans 16 amino acids. Trimming shortened V by 4 bases and J by 0 bases, and 13 bases separated the two germline ends. CDR1 is SGHRS and CDR2 is YFSETQ in the germline V gene. The CDR3 protein is CASSTQGCANTGELFF. In DNA form, the CDR3 reads TGCGCCAGCAGCACCCAGGGCTGTGCGAACACCGGGGAGCTGTTTTTT. Full variable domain (outside the CDR3, taken from reference TRBV5-1 and TRBJ2-2): KAGVTQTPRYLIKTRGQQVTLSCSPISGHRSVSWYQQTPGQGLQFLFEYFSETQRNKGNFPGRFSGRQFSNSRSEMNVSTLELGDSALYLCASSTQGCANTGELFFGEGSRLTVL.

This chain uses TRBV30 with TRBJ2-7, with D possibly being TRBD1 or TRBD2 (5 bases each). The germline V gene has CDR1 GTSNPN and CDR2 SVGIG (reference sequence). This CDR3 has 13 residues. CDR3 DNA: TGTACCGCCCAGGGAAGGGGAGCCTACGAGCAGTACTTC. Translated: CTAQGRGAYEQYF.

The CDR3 DNA reads TGTGCCAGCACCAGGAAGGTGAACACTGAAGCTTTCTTT. Amino acids: CASTRKVNTEAFF. This chain connects TRBV6-1 to TRBJ1-1; no clear D gene. V lost 7 bases to trimming and J lost 0 bases, with 9 bases between them. Germline loops: CDR1 MNHNS, CDR2 SASEGT. The CDR3 contains 13 residues.

The chain couples TRBV5-1 to TRBJ2-7; D may be TRBD2 (6 bases). Looked up from germline, CDR1 is SGHRS and CDR2 is YFSETQ. The CDR3 totals 14 residues. V gave up 6 bases and J gave up 4 bases, with 17 bases separating them. Here the CDR3 DNA reads TGCGCCAGCAACTCGAGACATGGGACTTACGAGCAGTACTTC. Residues: CASNSRHGTYEQYF.

This clone was seen at least ten times. The V call is TRBV28, the J call TRBJ2-3, with D perhaps TRBD2 (5 bases). CDR1 and CDR2 from the germline V gene are MDHEN and SYDVKM. The length of the CDR3 is 16 residues. Between the trimmed V and J ends, which lost 4 bases and 1 base, there was a span of 15 bases. Here the CDR3 DNA reads TGTGCCAGCAGTTCCCCGCGGACTGGGGGCACAGATACGCAGTATTTT. Its translation is CASSSPRTGGTDTQYF.

A remark on this clone: Other DNA sequences in the same sample also yield this CDR3. In DNA, the CDR3 is TGTGCCAGCTGTGGGGGTTTTTCCTACGAGCAGTACTTC. This gives the protein CASCGGFSYEQYF. This sequence joins TRBV7-2 and TRBJ2-7; the D gene could be TRBD1 or TRBD2 (5 bases each). The germline V gene encodes CDR1 SGHTA and CDR2 FQGNSA. The CDR3 has 13 amino acids. V shed 8 bases and J shed 1 base, with 12 bases lying between them.

There are a few counts of this clone. The chain links TRBV27 to TRBJ2-2; possible D gene TRBD1, 6 bases. The CDR3 is 16 amino acids. Germline values: CDR1 MNHEY, CDR2 SMNVEV (reference sequence). V lost 0 bases and J lost 4, with 12 bases in between. The CDR3 DNA is TGTGCCAGCAGTTTATCCACAGGGATAGGCACCGGGGAGCTGTTTTTT. Encoded protein: CASSLSTGIGTGELFF.

In this sample, this clone turned up many times. The chain uses TRBV2 and TRBJ1-3; 8 nucleotides align to TRBD1. The CDR3 loop spans 15 amino acids. Germline V gene lookup returns CDR1 SNHLY and CDR2 FYNNEI. J was trimmed by 4 bases and V by 8 bases; bases with no gene match: 10. The CDR3 nucleotides read TGTGCCAGCTCCCCTCGGGGACAGGCCGGAAACACCATATATTTT. This gives the protein CASSPRGQAGNTIYF.

In the case of this clone: One end of the junction does not line up with germline, which may come from a read error. V gene TRBV28 combines with J gene TRBJ1-1, with D perhaps TRBD1 (5 bases). Germline lookup yields CDR1 MDHEN and CDR2 SYDVKM. CDR3 size: 15 residues. The CDR3 nucleotides read TGTGCCATCAGTTACCCTGACAGACTAGCGGGAGAATCTTTCTTT. Its protein is CAISYPDRLAGESFF.

The chain couples TRBV3-1 to TRBJ1-1; TRBD1 is a possible D gene (6 bases). The CDR3 covers 12 residues. Germline-derived CDR1 and CDR2 are LGHDT and YNNKEL (reference sequence). V lost 10 bases and J lost 0, with 9 bases in between. CDR3 bases: TGTGCCACCAGGGGTGTGAACACTGAAGCTTTCTTT. Translated, it gives CATRGVNTEAFF.

This clone appeared many times. The genes are TRBV12-3 or TRBV12-4 and TRBJ1-2, with D uncertain. Trimming removed 2 bases from V and 7 bases from J, with 8 bases in between. This CDR3 contains 12 residues. The CDR3 nucleotides read TGTGCCAGCAGTTTATCCGGTCGTGGCTACACCTTC. Its protein product is CASSLSGRGYTF.

This clone showed up many times. The chain is built from TRBV4-3 and TRBJ1-1; weak D call: TRBD1 (5 bases). Germline-derived CDR1 and CDR2 are LGHNA and YSLEER. This CDR3 is 14 amino acids long. V shed 4 bases and J shed 4 bases, with 13 bases lying between them. CDR3 in DNA: TGCGCCAGCAGCCGTGACGCGGGGCTCACTGAAGCTTTCTTT. Its translation: CASSRDAGLTEAFF.

The chain carries TRBV3-1 and TRBJ1-3, with D unclear. Germline CDR1 and CDR2: LGHDT and YNNKEL (reference sequence). The germline V and J ends were trimmed by 3 bases and 3 bases, with 0 bases remaining between them. CDR3 length equals 11 residues. CDR3 nucleotides: TGTGCCAGCAGCCATGGAAACACCATATATTTT. Its translation is CASSHGNTIYF.

This clone was seen just once. The rearrangement joins TRBV9 to TRBJ2-7; D possibly corresponds to TRBD2 (6 bases). V was cut by 0 bases and J by 1 base, with 14 bases left in between. Germline CDR1 is SGDLS and CDR2 is YYNGEE. The CDR3 totals 16 residues. The CDR3 sequence: CASSVVLEGSSYEQYF. The CDR3 DNA is TGTGCCAGCAGCGTAGTATTGGAGGGGTCGTCCTACGAGCAGTACTTC.

This chain uses TRBV7-2 with TRBJ2-7; D ambiguous. The CDR3 has 14 amino acids. CDR1 is SGHTA, CDR2 FQGNSA, per germline. Trimming took off 1 base at V and 3 bases at J, with 10 bases between the two ends. The CDR3, as DNA: TGTGCCAGCAGCTTAGTGGGTTTAGTCTACGAGCAGTACTTC. Translating gives CASSLVGLVYEQYF.

This clone came up many times. The chain employs TRBV6-2 or TRBV6-3 and TRBJ2-5; the D gene is possibly TRBD1 (5 bases). Trimming took 7 bases from V and 5 from J, leaving 8 bases between them. From germline, CDR1 is MNHEY and CDR2 SVGEGT. The CDR3 spans 11 residues. For the CDR3, the DNA is TGTGCCAGCAATAAGGGGGAGACCCAGTACTTC. Its protein product is CASNKGETQYF.

Only a few counts were recorded for this clone. The J gene is TRBJ1-5, the V gene TRBV6-2 or TRBV6-3; no reliable D call. CDR3 length: 13 amino acids. Germline V gene data show CDR1 as MNHEY and CDR2 as SVGEGT. Trimming pared 2 bases from V and 7 bases from J, leaving 9 bases between. CDR3 in amino acids: CASSYGEIQPQHF. The CDR3 nucleotides are TGTGCCAGCAGTTACGGGGAAATCCAGCCCCAGCATTTT.

This clone was recorded many times. The V call is TRBV29-1, the J call TRBJ2-7; possible D gene TRBD2, 5 bases. Trimming left V 5 bases short and J 5 bases short, with 16 bases between. The CDR3 is 13 residues long. The germline V gene encodes CDR1 SQVTM and CDR2 ANQGSEA. CDR3 in DNA: TGCAGCGTTTCCCGACTACTCGGGGACGAGCAGTACTTC. The encoded protein is CSVSRLLGDEQYF.

This clone was observed many times. This chain links TRBV6-2 or TRBV6-3 with TRBJ2-2; TRBD2 agrees at 7 bases. From germline, CDR1 is MNHEY and CDR2 SVGEGT. The CDR3 is 14 residues long. V shed 9 bases and J 4 bases; nucleotides not matched to a gene: 8. As DNA, the CDR3 is TGTGCCAGTCAATGGGGGGGATCCACCGGGGAGCTGTTTTTT. It translates to CASQWGGSTGELFF.

In its sample, this clone was seen once. The chain employs TRBV4-1 and TRBJ2-3; 8 bases agree with TRBD2. CDR1 is MGHRA and CDR2 is YSYEKL in the germline V gene. Trimming removed 1 base from V and 2 bases from J; junction bases left unmatched: 14. The CDR3 has 19 residues. CDR3 in DNA: TGCGCCAGCAGCCAAGTGGCCGGTCGGGGGGGAGCGAACACAGATACGCAGTATTTT. As protein: CASSQVAGRGGANTDTQYF.

This clone was seen many times. The chain uses TRBV28 and TRBJ2-2, with D perhaps TRBD1 or TRBD2 (5 bases each). This CDR3 has 14 residues. Germline CDR1 reads MDHEN; CDR2 reads SYDVKM. V lost 10 bases and J lost 0, with 12 bases in between. The CDR3 reads CATTGTSNTGELFF. The DNA for the CDR3 is TGTGCCACCACCGGGACCTCGAACACCGGGGAGCTGTTTTTT.

This clone was seen many times. V is TRBV20-1 and J is TRBJ2-1, with TRBD2 matching over 13 bases. The CDR3 has 15 residues. The ends lost 6 bases at V and 8 bases at J; junction bases unmatched: 10. Germline V lookup: CDR1 DFQATT, CDR2 SNEGSKA (reference sequence). The CDR3 loop reads CSADTSGRAGDEQFF. The CDR3 DNA reads TGCAGTGCAGATACTAGCGGGAGGGCCGGCGATGAGCAGTTCTTC.

This clone came up many times. The chain uses TRBV6-1 and TRBJ2-7, with D tentatively TRBD2 (5 bases). The CDR3 is made up of 14 amino acids. Per germline, CDR1 MNHNS and CDR2 SASEGT. The V gene lost 6 bases and the J gene lost 4 bases, with 16 bases spanning the gap. The CDR3 DNA reads TGTGCCAGCAGCAGAGCGAGGGAGCAGTACGAGCAGTACTTC. It specifies CASSRAREQYEQYF.

This clone was counted many times. The CDR3 spells CASSQDLEGVAFF. DNA of the CDR3: TGTGCCAGCAGCCAAGATCTGGAAGGGGTAGCTTTCTTT. The rearrangement uses TRBV14 and TRBJ1-1; D possibly corresponds to TRBD1 (5 bases). This CDR3 region has 13 residues. V was pared by 0 bases and J by 10 bases, with 12 bases between. The germline V gene encodes CDR1 SGHDN and CDR2 FVKESK.

In its sample, this clone was seen many times. This sequence joins TRBV29-1 and TRBJ2-3, with 9 bases fitting TRBD1. With 6 bases clipped from V and 3 bases from J, the junction kept 1 base outside the gene matches. There are 12 residues in the CDR3. Germline V gene data show CDR1 as SQVTM and CDR2 as ANQGSEA. The CDR3 sequence: CSVGQGTDTQYF. CDR3 bases: TGCAGCGTAGGACAGGGGACAGATACGCAGTATTTT.

To note about this clone: Germline and junction disagree at one end, which may indicate a read error. The V call is TRBV5-4, the J call TRBJ2-1; a weak D match, TRBD1 (6 bases). Germline V lookup: CDR1 SGHNT, CDR2 YYREEE (reference sequence). The CDR3 loop spans 14 amino acids. CDR3 bases: TGTGCCAGCAGCTTTGGGGGCGGGTACAATGATCAGTTCTTC. Translated, it gives CASSFGGGYNDQFF.

This clone has a count of ten or more. A much larger clonotype is one base distant, so this may be a read error. The chain recombines TRBV24-1 with TRBJ2-1, with 10 bases identical to TRBD1. In germline, CDR1 is KGHDR, CDR2 SFDVKD. The junction had 11 bases not matched to a gene; V was cut back by 4 bases and J by 9 bases. The CDR3 is made up of 16 amino acids. This CDR3 is CATSDPAGQGRTEQFF. The CDR3 nucleotides are TGTGCCACCAGTGACCCGGCGGGACAGGGGAGGACTGAGCAGTTCTTC.

As concerns this clone: This may arise from a read error, as a much more abundant clone is one base away. The V and J genes are TRBV14 and TRBJ1-1; weak D call: TRBD1 (5 bases). Germline V CDR1 and CDR2: SGHDN, FVKESK. The CDR3 is 13 residues long. CDR3 region: CASSQARGPEVFF. The CDR3, as DNA: TGTGCCAGCAGCCAAGCTAGGGGCCCTGAAGTTTTCTTT.

By share of the sample, this clone is medium-sized (0.01 to 0.1%). The V gene is TRBV6-2 or TRBV6-3, the J gene TRBJ2-3; D perhaps matches TRBD2 (6 bases). Per germline, CDR1 MNHEY and CDR2 SVGEGT. Trimming pared 5 bases from V and 2 bases from J, leaving 14 bases between. The CDR3 totals 15 residues. This chain's CDR3 is CASSTTEGATDTQYF. In DNA form, the CDR3 reads TGTGCCAGCAGTACTACGGAGGGCGCCACAGATACGCAGTATTTT.

The sample holds many counts of this clone. The chain employs TRBV4-3 and TRBJ2-3; the match to TRBD1 covers 8 bases. Trimming at V came to 4 bases and at J to 4 bases, leaving 10 bases not matched to a gene. Germline V gene sequence: CDR1 LGHNA, CDR2 YSLEER. This CDR3 region has 16 residues. CDR3 protein: CASSRDRTGSADTQYF. CDR3 bases: TGCGCCAGCAGCCGGGACCGGACAGGGTCCGCAGATACGCAGTATTTT.